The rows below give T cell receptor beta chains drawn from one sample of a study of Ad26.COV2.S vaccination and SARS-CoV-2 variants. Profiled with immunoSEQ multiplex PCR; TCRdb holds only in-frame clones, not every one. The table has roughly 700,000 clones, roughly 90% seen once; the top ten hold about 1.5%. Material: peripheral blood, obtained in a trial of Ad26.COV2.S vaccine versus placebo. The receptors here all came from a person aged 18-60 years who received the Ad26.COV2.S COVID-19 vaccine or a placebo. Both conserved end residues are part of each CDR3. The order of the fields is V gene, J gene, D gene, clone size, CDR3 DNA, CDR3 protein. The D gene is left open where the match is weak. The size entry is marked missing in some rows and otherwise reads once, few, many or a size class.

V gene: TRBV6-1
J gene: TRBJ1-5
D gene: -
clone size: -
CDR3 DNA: TGTGCCAGCAGTGAATGGCAGGACTACTCTACCTATAGCAATCAGCCCCAGCATTTT
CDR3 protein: CASSEWQDYSTYSNQPQHF

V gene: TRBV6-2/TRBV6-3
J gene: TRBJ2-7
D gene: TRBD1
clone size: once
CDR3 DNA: TGTGCCAGCAGTTACTCGGACAGGGTATACTACGAGCAGTACTTC
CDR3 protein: CASSYSDRVYYEQYF

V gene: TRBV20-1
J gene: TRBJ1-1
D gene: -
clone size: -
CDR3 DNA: TGCAGTGCTAGTCCCAGCACTGAAGCTTTCTTT
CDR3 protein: CSASPSTEAFF

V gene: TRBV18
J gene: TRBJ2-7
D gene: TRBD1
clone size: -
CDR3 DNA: TGTGCCAGCGGACAGGGGTTATACGAGCAGTACTTC
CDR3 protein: CASGQGLYEQYF

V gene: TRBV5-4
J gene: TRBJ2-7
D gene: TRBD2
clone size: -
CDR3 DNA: TGTGCCAGCAGCTTGGGACTAGCGGGACACTACGAGCAGTACTTC
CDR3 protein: CASSLGLAGHYEQYF

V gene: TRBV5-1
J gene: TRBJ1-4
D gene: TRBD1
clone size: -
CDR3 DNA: TGCGCCAGCAGCCAGGGACAGGGCGTTGGTAATGAAAAACTGTTTTTT
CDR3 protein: CASSQGQGVGNEKLFF

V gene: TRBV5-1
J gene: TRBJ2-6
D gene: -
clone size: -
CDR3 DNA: TGCGCCAGCAGCTCCTTAACCTCCTTGGACAGAACTGGGGCCAACGTCCTGACTTTC
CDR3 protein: CASSSLTSLDRTGANVLTF

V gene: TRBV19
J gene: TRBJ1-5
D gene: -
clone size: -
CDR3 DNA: TGTGCCAGTAGTATGGGGCCGGCCCAGCATTTT
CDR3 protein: CASSMGPAQHF

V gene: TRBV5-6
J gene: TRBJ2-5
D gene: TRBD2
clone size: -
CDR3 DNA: TGTGCCAGCAGCTTAGCGGGGACTTACCAAGAGACCCAGTACTTC
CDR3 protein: CASSLAGTYQETQYF

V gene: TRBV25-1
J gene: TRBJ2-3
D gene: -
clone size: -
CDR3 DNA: TGTGCCAGCAGTGGACAATCGGGAGCGGCAGATACGCAGTATTTT
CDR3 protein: CASSGQSGAADTQYF

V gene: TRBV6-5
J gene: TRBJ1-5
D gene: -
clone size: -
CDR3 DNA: TGTGCCTCCTCCCGAGGGCAGGGCCTAGGGCAGCCCCAGCATTTT
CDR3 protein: CASSRGQGLGQPQHF

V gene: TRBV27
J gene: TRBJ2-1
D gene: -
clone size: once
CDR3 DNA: TGTGCCAGCAGTTCGACGGCTGCAGGGCAGTTCTTC
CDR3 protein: CASSSTAAGQFF

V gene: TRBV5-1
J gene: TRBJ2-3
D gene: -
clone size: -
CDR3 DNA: TGCGCCAGCAGCTTCACGGGGTCACGAATAGATACGCAGTATTTT
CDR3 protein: CASSFTGSRIDTQYF

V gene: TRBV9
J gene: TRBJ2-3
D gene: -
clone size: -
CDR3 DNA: TGTGCCAGCAGTTTAAATGCGGGGCGCACAGATACGCAGTATTTT
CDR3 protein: CASSLNAGRTDTQYF

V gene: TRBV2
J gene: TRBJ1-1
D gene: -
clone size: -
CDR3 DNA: TGTGCCAGCAGTTACGCAGGGGACACTTTCTTT
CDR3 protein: CASSYAGDTFF

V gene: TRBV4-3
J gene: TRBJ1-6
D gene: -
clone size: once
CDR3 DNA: TGCGCCAGCAGCCAAGATGATCAGGGGTGGGCACCCCTCCACTTT
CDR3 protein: CASSQDDQGWAPLHF

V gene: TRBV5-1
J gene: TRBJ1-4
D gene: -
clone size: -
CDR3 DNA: TGCGCCAGCAGCCCTGACATTGCAACTAATGAAAAACTGTTTTTT
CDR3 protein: CASSPDIATNEKLFF

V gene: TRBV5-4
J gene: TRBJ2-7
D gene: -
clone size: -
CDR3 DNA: TGTGCCAGCAGCTTGCGAGGGGCGGGCTACGAGCAGTACTTC
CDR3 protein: CASSLRGAGYEQYF

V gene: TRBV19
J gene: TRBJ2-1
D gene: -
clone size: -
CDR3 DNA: TGTGCCAGTAGTCTTAATCCGGACTACAATGAGCAGTTCTTC
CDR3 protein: CASSLNPDYNEQFF

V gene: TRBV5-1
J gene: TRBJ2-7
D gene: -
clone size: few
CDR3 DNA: TGCGCCAGCGGATTTGGCGGCGTACTCTACGAGCAGTACTTC
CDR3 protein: CASGFGGVLYEQYF